Detailed here is one TCR beta chain. Antigen unknown. This CDR3 is built from 12 residues. In germline, CDR1 is GTSNPN, CDR2 SVGIG (reference sequence). V was pared by 2 bases and J by 7 bases, with 11 bases between. This sample stems from a study of radiation and T cells in renal cell carcinoma. As for the study in general: Nephrectomy followed 15 Gy stereotactic body radiation by 4 weeks.

Broader study findings: Top tumor clonotypes rose in blood 2 weeks post-radiation, then contracted. Pretreatment tumor biopsies were lacking, so baseline clonotypes are unknown.

Repertoires were generated with immunoSEQ multiplex PCR, while TCRdb's copy carries only in-frame clones and drops some. The table shows tens of thousands of clones, with 82% occurring only once. Specified time point: baseline pretreatment blood. Regarding treatment: 15 Gy SBRT to primary tumor, nephrectomy 4 weeks later. After SBRT, blood was collected at 2 and 4 weeks, plus baseline. The chain joins TRBV30 to TRBJ1-1; D may be TRBD1 (5 bases). This TCR was recovered from a man in his sixties with renal cell carcinoma. The sequences come from blood, collected from a patient whose treatment included radiotherapy and nephrectomy. CDR3 coding DNA: TGTGCCTGGAGTAAGGGGCAGGGTGAAGCTTTCTTT. Amino acid sequence: CAWSKGQGEAFF.